This T cell receptor beta chain was profiled in a study of blood T cell repertoires in COVID-19. Background on the study: COVID-19 samples collected from the United States, Italy and Spain covered acute and convalescent phases. From T cells, B-cell-depleted T cells, or PBMCs came the material, which was cDNA or gDNA.

There are 14 residues in the CDR3. V lost 3 bases, J lost 5 bases, and 11 bases lay in between. Germline CDR1 SGHNT, CDR2 YENEEA. Sequenced by immunoSEQ multiplex PCR; TCRdb stores in-frame clones only, minus some. The sample lists around 190,000 clones, about 90% occurring once. V and J are TRBV11-3 and TRBJ1-3, with TRBD1 as a possible D gene (5 bases). This receptor was taken from an older man with active or convalescent COVID-19. Material for sequencing was peripheral blood. The CDR3 region has the DNA TGTGCCAGCAGCTTTTCGCGGGGGAGAAACACCATATATTTT. It translates to CASSFSRGRNTIYF.